The 18 T cell receptor beta chains given below trace back to one sample, sequenced in a study of blood T cell repertoires in COVID-19. The data were produced by immunoSEQ multiplex PCR, yet TCRdb's version contains in-frame clones alone and is incomplete. The sample lists about 410,000 clones, 90% occurring once. Sequenced sample: PBMCs or T cells enriched from blood (not recorded which). The receptors were gathered from a man younger than 30 who had recovered from COVID-19.

This clone was observed a single time. The chain joins TRBV28 to TRBJ1-5; possible D gene TRBD1, 5 bases. This CDR3 has 13 amino acids. V was clipped by 10 bases and J by 4 bases, with 14 bases between them. From germline, CDR1 is MDHEN and CDR2 SYDVKM. This CDR3 reads CANGGGINQPQHF. In DNA, the CDR3 is TGTGCCAATGGGGGAGGGATTAATCAGCCCCAGCATTTT. Together with reference TRBV28 and TRBJ1-5, the CDR3 gives the full variable domain: DVKVTQSSRYLVKRTGEKVFLECVQDMDHENMFWYRQDPGLGLRLIYFSYDVKMKEKGDIPEGYSVSREKKERFSLILESASTNQTSMYLCANGGGINQPQHFGDGTRLSIL.

The V and J genes are TRBV6-5 and TRBJ1-1; a weak D match, TRBD1 (5 bases). Germline loops: CDR1 MNHEY, CDR2 SVGAGI. The CDR3 spans 13 residues. Trimming took 8 bases from V and 2 from J, leaving 12 bases between them. The CDR3 region has the DNA TGTGCCAGCGCACAGGCCTTAAACACTGAAGCTTTCTTT. Protein sequence: CASAQALNTEAFF.

This clone has just one count. CDR3 amino acids: CASSTTGKLNNQPQHF. CDR3 sequence (DNA): TGTGCCAGTAGTACGACAGGGAAACTTAACAATCAGCCCCAGCATTTT. J is TRBJ1-5 and V is TRBV19; 7 bases are shared with TRBD1. This CDR3 region has 16 residues. V was clipped by 4 bases and J by 3 bases; unmatched bases: 9. Germline V gene sequence: CDR1 LNHDA, CDR2 SQIVND (reference sequence).

The rearrangement uses TRBV11-3 and TRBJ1-1; D perhaps matches TRBD1 (5 bases). CDR1 SGHNT and CDR2 YENEEA come from the germline V gene. The CDR3 spans 13 residues. Trimming took off 4 bases at V and 6 bases at J, with 12 bases between the two ends. The CDR3 DNA is TGTGCCAGCAGCTCGGGGGGGAGTGCTGAAGCTTTCTTT. It is translated as CASSSGGSAEAFF.

J is TRBJ1-2 and V is TRBV6-5; a possible D gene is TRBD1 (5 bases). The CDR3 is 15 residues long. The V end lost 5 bases, the J end lost 4 bases, and 17 bases lay between the germline ends. The germline gives CDR1 MNHEY, CDR2 SVGAGI. The CDR3 sequence is CASSPLLGEVYGYTF. The CDR3 coding sequence is TGTGCCAGCAGTCCTCTTTTGGGGGAGGTCTATGGCTACACCTTC.

This chain links TRBV6-5 with TRBJ1-1, with D hard to call. The germline V gene encodes CDR1 MNHEY and CDR2 SVGAGI. V lost 6 bases, J lost 0 bases, and 14 bases lay in between. The CDR3 loop spans 15 amino acids. CDR3 bases: TGTGCCAGCAGATCCTTCTACCCGGTGAACACTGAAGCTTTCTTT. It codes for CASRSFYPVNTEAFF.

CDR3 sequence reads: CAGWAGGNTEAFF. The CDR3 bases are TGTGCTGGGTGGGCAGGGGGGAACACTGAAGCTTTCTTT. This sequence joins TRBV12-5 and TRBJ1-1; 7 bases are a match to TRBD1. Germline V gene data show CDR1 as LGHNT and CDR2 as FRNRAP. V lost 11 bases, J lost 1 base, and 7 bases stayed unmatched. The CDR3 runs to 13 residues.

The chain couples TRBV19 to TRBJ2-1; perhaps TRBD1 as D (6 bases). This CDR3 has 16 amino acids. The germline CDR1 and CDR2 sequences are LNHDA and SQIVND (reference sequence). V shed 5 bases and J shed 6 bases, with 20 bases lying between them. The CDR3 DNA is TGTGCCAGTAGTTCCCGGACAGTTCCATGGGGCAATGAGCAGTTCTTC. The encoded protein is CASSSRTVPWGNEQFF.

Comments on this clone: In the same sample, other DNA sequences code for this CDR3. The rearrangement uses TRBV7-9 and TRBJ2-2, with 11 bases that match TRBD2. J was trimmed by 4 bases and V by 3 bases; bases with no gene match: 1. In germline, CDR1 is SEHNR, CDR2 FQNEAQ (reference sequence). This CDR3 spans 15 amino acids. The CDR3 DNA reads TGTGCCAGCAGCTTGGGGACTAGCGGCACCGGGGAGCTGTTTTTT. It codes for CASSLGTSGTGELFF.

V gene TRBV7-8 combines with J gene TRBJ1-2; TRBD1 agrees at 7 bases. The CDR3 length is 15 residues. In germline, CDR1 is SGHVS, CDR2 FQNEAQ. V shed 4 bases and J 4 bases; nucleotides not matched to a gene: 9. This chain's CDR3 is CASSSGTVFFYGYTF. The CDR3 DNA reads as TGTGCCAGCAGCTCCGGGACAGTTTTTTTCTATGGCTACACCTTC.

This rearrangement joins TRBV7-2 to TRBJ1-5; D is uncertain. Looked up from germline, CDR1 is SGHTA and CDR2 is FQGNSA. The CDR3 extends over 12 amino acids. Trimming took 3 bases from V and 9 from J, leaving 9 bases between them. CDR3 coding DNA: TGTGCCAGCAGCTTCCGGGAAGGGCCCCAGCATTTT. Encoded protein: CASSFREGPQHF.

The J gene is TRBJ2-3, the V gene TRBV5-1; 16 bases are a match to TRBD2. The V segment lost 4 bases and the J segment 7 bases; nucleotides outside the gene matches: 15. The CDR3 is made up of 19 amino acids. CDR1 is SGHRS, CDR2 YFSETQ, per germline. This CDR3 is CASSPGLAGGPSYPNTQYF. Written as DNA, the CDR3 is TGCGCCAGCAGCCCGGGACTAGCGGGAGGGCCGTCCTACCCGAATACGCAGTATTTT.

The chain is built from TRBV7-6 and TRBJ2-1; the match to TRBD2 covers 9 bases. V trimming: 4 bases; J trimming: 5 bases; junction bases outside the gene matches: 15. The CDR3 is made up of 18 amino acids. Germline CDR1 SGHVS, CDR2 FNYEAQ. The DNA of the CDR3 is TGTGCCAGCAGCTCCCGACCGACTAGCGGCCGCCCCAACAATGAGCAGTTCTTC. It translates to CASSSRPTSGRPNNEQFF.

The chain employs TRBV5-5 and TRBJ1-5; TRBD1 matches at 7 bases. Unmatched junction bases numbered 6, after V lost 0 bases and J lost 0 bases. This CDR3 has 17 residues. The germline CDR1 and CDR2 sequences are SGHKS and YYEKEE (reference sequence). CDR3 sequence reads: CASSLEGQKYSNQPQHF. CDR3 DNA: TGTGCCAGCAGCTTGGAGGGACAGAAGTATAGCAATCAGCCCCAGCATTTT. The variable domain in full, with the rest retrieved from reference TRBV5-5 and TRBJ1-5, is DAGVTQSPTHLIKTRGQQVTLRCSPISGHKSVSWYQQVLGQGPQFIFQYYEKEERGRGNFPDRFSARQFPNYSSELNVNALLLGDSALYLCASSLEGQKYSNQPQHFGDGTRLSIL.

The chain is built from TRBV6-5 and TRBJ1-1; 10 positions match TRBD1. CDR3 length: 15 residues. V dropped 6 bases and J dropped 5; count of bases not matched to a gene: 9. CDR1 and CDR2 from the germline V gene are MNHEY and SVGAGI. The CDR3 sequence: CASRKARTGGTEAFF. The CDR3 DNA is TGTGCCAGCAGAAAAGCGCGGACAGGGGGGACTGAAGCTTTCTTT.

This clone was recorded only once. The chain couples TRBV7-3 to TRBJ2-1; no clear D. This CDR3 region has 13 residues. CDR1 is SGHTA and CDR2 is FQGTGA in the germline V gene. The ends were cut back, 3 bases at V and 4 bases at J, with 7 bases in the middle. The CDR3 loop reads CASSFEVYNEQFF. For the CDR3, the DNA is TGTGCCAGCAGCTTCGAGGTTTACAATGAGCAGTTCTTC.

CDR3: CASGMGTDTLSQHF. The DNA of the CDR3 is TGTGCCAGCGGGATGGGGACAGACACTCTGTCCCAGCATTTT. The chain recombines TRBV2 with TRBJ1-5; 7 nucleotides align to TRBD1. Trimming removed 8 bases from V and 11 bases from J; junction bases left unmatched: 15. The CDR3 is made up of 14 amino acids. The germline V gene encodes CDR1 SNHLY and CDR2 FYNNEI.

The chain links TRBV30 to TRBJ1-5, with D possibly matching TRBD1 (6 bases). Per germline, CDR1 GTSNPN and CDR2 SVGIG (reference sequence). Trimming cost V 1 base and J 7 bases, with 14 bases left between them. The CDR3 consists of 14 residues. The CDR3 nucleotides read TGTGCCTGGAGTGAGGGGGTCGGACGCCAGCCCCAGCATTTT. It yields the protein CAWSEGVGRQPQHF.